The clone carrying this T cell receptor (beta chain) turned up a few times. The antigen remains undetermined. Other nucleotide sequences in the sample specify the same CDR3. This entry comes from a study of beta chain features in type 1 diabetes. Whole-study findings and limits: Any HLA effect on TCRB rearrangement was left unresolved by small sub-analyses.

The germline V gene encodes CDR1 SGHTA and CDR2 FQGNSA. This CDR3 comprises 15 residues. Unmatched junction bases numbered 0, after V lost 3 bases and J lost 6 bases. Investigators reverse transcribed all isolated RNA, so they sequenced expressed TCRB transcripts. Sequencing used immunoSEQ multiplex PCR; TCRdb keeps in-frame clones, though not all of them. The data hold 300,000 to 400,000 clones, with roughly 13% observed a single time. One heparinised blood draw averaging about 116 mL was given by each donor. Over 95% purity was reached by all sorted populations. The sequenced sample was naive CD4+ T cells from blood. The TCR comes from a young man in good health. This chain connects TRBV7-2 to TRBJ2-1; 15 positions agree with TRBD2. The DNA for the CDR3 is TGTGCCAGCAGCTTGGGACTAGCGGGGGGCAATGAGCAGTTCTTC. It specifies CASSLGLAGGNEQFF.